The entry below gives a single T cell receptor (beta chain) sequence along with its context. This sample is part of a study of blood T cell repertoires in COVID-19. About the research overall: Acute-phase and convalescent COVID-19 samples originated in the United States, Italy and Spain.

The repertoire was sequenced with immunoSEQ multiplex PCR; TCRdb's copy has only in-frame clones and lacks some. Altogether approximately 150,000 clones are present, 87% being singletons, with the ten largest covering 1.5% to 2%. Germline assignment: CDR1 SGHVS and CDR2 FQNEAQ. Trimming removed 3 bases at V and 0 bases at J, with 8 bases between. This CDR3 has 14 amino acids. The rearrangement joins TRBV7-8 to TRBJ1-1, with a possible D match to TRBD1 (5 bases). The sequence came from a woman aged 50 to 60 with acute or convalescent COVID-19. The sequencing sample was made of peripheral blood. CDR3 loop: CASSFGDLNTEAFF. The CDR3 coding sequence is TGTGCCAGCAGCTTTGGGGACTTGAACACTGAAGCTTTCTTT.